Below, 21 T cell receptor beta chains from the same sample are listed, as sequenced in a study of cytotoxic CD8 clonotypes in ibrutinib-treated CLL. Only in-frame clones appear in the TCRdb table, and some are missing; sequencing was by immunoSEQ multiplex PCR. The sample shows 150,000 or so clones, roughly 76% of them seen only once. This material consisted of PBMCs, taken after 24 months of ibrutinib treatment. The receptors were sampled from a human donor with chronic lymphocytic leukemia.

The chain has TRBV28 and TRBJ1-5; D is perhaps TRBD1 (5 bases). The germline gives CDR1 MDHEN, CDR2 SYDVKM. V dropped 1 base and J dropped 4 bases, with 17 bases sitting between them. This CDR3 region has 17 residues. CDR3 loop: CASSLFGRAGPNQPQHF. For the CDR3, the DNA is TGTGCCAGCAGTTTATTCGGTCGGGCGGGACCTAATCAGCCCCAGCATTTT.

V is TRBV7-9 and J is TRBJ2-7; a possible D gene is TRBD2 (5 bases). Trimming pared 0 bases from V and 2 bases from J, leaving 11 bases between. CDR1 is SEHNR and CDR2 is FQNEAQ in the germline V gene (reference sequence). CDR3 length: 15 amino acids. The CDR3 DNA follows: TGTGCCAGCAGCTTAGCGAGCGGCAGCCCCTACGAGCAGTACTTC. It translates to CASSLASGSPYEQYF.

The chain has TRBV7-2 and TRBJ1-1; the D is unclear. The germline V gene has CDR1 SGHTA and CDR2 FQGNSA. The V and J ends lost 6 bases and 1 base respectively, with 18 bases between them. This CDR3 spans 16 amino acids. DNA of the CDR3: TGTGCCAGCAGGCCACACCCGGCGTTTTGGAACACTGAAGCTTTCTTT. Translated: CASRPHPAFWNTEAFF.

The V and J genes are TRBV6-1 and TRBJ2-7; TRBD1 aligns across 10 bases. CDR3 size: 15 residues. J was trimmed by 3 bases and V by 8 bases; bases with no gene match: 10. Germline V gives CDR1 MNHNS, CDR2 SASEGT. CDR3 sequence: CASAPGGQGGYEQYF. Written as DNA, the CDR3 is TGTGCCAGCGCCCCAGGAGGACAGGGGGGCTACGAGCAGTACTTC.

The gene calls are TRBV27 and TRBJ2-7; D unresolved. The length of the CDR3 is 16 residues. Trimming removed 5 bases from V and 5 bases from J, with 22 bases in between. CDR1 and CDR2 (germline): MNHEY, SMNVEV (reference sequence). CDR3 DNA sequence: TGTGCCAGCAGTCCCCTGGGAAGCGCCCCCTCGGACGAGCAGTACTTC. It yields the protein CASSPLGSAPSDEQYF.

CDR3 residues: CASSLRTQGGELFF. The CDR3, as DNA: TGTGCCAGCAGCTTACGGACCCAAGGGGGGGAGCTGTTTTTT. This rearrangement joins TRBV7-6 to TRBJ2-2; D is unresolved. The germline CDR1 and CDR2 sequences are SGHVS and FNYEAQ. V lost 2 bases and J lost 8, with 12 bases in between. The CDR3 runs to 14 residues.

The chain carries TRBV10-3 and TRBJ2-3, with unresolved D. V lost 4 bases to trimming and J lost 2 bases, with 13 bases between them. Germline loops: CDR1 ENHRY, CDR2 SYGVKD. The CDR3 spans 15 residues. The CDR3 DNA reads TGTGCCATCAGTGGAGGCCGGGCGGCCACAGATACGCAGTATTTT. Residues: CAISGGRAATDTQYF.

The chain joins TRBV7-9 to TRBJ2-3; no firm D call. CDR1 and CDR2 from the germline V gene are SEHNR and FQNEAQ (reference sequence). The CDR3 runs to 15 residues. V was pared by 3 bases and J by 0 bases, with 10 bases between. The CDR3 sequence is CASSFSSSSTDTQYF. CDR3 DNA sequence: TGTGCCAGCAGCTTTTCGTCCTCTAGCACAGATACGCAGTATTTT. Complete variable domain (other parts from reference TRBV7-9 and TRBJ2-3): DTGVSQNPRHKITKRGQNVTFRCDPISEHNRLYWYRQTLGQGPEFLTYFQNEAQLEKSRLLSDRFSAERPKGSFSTLEIQRTEQGDSAMYLCASSFSSSSTDTQYFGPGTRLTVL.

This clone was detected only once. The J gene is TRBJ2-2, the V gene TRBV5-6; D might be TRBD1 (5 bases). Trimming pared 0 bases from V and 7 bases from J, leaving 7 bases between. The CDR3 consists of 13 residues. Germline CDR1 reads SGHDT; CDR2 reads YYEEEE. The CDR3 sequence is CASSLEGCGELFF. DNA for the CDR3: TGTGCCAGCAGCTTGGAGGGGTGCGGGGAGCTGTTTTTT.

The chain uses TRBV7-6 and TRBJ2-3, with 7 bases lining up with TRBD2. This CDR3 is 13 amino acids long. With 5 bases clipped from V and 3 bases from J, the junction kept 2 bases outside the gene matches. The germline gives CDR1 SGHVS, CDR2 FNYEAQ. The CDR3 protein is CASSLGGTDTQYF. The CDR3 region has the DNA TGTGCCAGCAGCCTGGGGGGGACAGATACGCAGTATTTT.

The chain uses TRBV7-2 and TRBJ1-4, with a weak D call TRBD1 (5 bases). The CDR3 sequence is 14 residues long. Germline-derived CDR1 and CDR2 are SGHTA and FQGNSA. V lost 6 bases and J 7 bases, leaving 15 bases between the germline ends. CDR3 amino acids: CASRGGSGSEKLFF. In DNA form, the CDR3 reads TGTGCCAGCAGAGGCGGGTCAGGGTCTGAAAAACTGTTTTTT.

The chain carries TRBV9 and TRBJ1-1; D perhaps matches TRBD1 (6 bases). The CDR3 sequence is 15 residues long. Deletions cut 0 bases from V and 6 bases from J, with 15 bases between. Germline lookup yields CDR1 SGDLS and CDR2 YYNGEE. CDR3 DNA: TGTGCCAGCAGCGTAGAGGGGGTGTTGTGGGCTGAAGCTTTCTTT. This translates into CASSVEGVLWAEAFF.

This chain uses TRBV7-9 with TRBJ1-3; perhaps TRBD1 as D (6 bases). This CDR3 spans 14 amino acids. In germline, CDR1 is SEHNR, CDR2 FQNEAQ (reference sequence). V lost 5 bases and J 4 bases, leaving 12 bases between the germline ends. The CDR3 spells CASSPRGRGNTIYF. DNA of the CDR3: TGTGCCAGCAGCCCGAGGGGGAGAGGAAACACCATATATTTT.

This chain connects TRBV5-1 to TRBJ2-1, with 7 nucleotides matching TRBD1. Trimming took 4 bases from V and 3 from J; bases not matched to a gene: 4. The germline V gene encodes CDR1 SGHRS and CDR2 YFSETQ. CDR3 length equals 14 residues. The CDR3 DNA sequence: TGCGCCAGCAGCCATGGACAGGACTACAATGAGCAGTTCTTC. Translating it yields CASSHGQDYNEQFF.

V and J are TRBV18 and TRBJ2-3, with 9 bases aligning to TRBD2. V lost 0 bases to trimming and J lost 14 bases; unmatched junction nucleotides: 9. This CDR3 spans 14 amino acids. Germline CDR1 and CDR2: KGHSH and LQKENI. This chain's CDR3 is CASSPPGLAVWGYF. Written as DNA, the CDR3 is TGTGCCAGCTCACCACCGGGACTAGCAGTTTGGGGGTATTTT.

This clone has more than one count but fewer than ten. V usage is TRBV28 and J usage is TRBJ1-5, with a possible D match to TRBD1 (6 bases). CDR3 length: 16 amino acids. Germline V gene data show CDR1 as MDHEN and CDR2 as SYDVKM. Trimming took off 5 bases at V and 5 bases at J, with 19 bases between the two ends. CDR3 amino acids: CASSTTSWDTHQPQHF. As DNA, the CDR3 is TGTGCCAGCAGTACCACCTCCTGGGACACCCATCAGCCCCAGCATTTT.

The chain's CDR3 is CASSQPTGNSGNTIYF. CDR3 nucleotide sequence: TGTGCCAGCAGCCAGCCGACAGGGAACTCTGGAAACACCATATATTTT. The J gene is TRBJ1-3, the V gene TRBV4-2; 7 nucleotides match TRBD1. From germline, CDR1 is LGHNA and CDR2 YNFKEQ. The CDR3 has 16 residues. The ends lost 3 bases at V and 0 bases at J; junction bases unmatched: 5.

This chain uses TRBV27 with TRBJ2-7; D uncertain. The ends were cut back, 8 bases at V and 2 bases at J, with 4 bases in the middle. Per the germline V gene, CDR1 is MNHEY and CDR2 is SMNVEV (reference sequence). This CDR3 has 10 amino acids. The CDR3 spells CASPTYEQYF. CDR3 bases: TGTGCCAGCCCCACCTACGAGCAGTACTTC.

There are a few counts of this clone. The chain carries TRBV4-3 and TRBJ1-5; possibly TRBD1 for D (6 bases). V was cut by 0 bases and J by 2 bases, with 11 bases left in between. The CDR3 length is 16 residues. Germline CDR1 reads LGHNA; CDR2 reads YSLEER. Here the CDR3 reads CASSQDAGAGNQPQHF. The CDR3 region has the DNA TGCGCCAGCAGCCAAGATGCGGGGGCGGGCAATCAGCCCCAGCATTTT.

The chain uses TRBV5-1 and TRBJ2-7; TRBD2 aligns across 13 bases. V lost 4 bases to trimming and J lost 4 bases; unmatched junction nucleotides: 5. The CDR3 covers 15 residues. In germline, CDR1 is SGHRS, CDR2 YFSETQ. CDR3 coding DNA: TGCGCCAGCAGCCGGGGACTAGCGGGGTGGTACGAGCAGTACTTC. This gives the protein CASSRGLAGWYEQYF.

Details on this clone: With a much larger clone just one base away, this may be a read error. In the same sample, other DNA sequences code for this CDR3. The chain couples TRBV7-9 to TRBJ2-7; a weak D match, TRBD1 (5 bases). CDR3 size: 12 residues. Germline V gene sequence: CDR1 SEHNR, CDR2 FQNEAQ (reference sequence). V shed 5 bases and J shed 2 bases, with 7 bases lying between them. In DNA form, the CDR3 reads TGTGCCAGCAGCCCAGGGCCCTACGAGCAGTACTTC. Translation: CASSPGPYEQYF.